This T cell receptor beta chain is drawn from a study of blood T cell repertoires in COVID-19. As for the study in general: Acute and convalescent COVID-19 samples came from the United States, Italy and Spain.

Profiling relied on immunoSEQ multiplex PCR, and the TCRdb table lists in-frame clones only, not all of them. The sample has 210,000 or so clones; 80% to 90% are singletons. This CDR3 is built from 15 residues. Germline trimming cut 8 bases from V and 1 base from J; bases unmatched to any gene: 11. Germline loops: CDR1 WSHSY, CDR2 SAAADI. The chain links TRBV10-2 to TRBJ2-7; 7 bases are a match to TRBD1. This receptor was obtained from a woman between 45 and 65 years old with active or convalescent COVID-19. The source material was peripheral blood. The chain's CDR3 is CASWGQGVLSYEQYF. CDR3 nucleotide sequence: TGCGCCAGCTGGGGCCAGGGGGTTCTTTCCTACGAGCAGTACTTC.